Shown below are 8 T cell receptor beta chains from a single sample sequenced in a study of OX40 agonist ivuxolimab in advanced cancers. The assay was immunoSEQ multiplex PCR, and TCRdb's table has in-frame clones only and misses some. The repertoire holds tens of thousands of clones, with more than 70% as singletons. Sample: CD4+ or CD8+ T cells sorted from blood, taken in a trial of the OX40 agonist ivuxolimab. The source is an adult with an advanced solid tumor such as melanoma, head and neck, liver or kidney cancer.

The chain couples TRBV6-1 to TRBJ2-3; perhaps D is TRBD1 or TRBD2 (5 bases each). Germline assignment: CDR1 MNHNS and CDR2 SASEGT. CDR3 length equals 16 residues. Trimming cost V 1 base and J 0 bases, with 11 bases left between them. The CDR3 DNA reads TGTGCCAGCAGTGAAGGAGGGACCCCTAGCACAGATACGCAGTATTTT. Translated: CASSEGGTPSTDTQYF.

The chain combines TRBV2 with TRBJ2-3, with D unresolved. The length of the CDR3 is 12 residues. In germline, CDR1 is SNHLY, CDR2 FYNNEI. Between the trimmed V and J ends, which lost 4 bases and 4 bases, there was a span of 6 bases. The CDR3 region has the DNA TGTGCCAGCAGTGCTCGATCAGATACGCAGTATTTT. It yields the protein CASSARSDTQYF.

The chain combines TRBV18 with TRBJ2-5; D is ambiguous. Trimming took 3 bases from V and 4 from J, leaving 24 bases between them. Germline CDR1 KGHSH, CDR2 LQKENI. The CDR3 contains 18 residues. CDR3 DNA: TGTGCCAGCTCACCCTGGTCCATTGCCCATCCATTGGGAGAGACCCAGTACTTC. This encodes CASSPWSIAHPLGETQYF.

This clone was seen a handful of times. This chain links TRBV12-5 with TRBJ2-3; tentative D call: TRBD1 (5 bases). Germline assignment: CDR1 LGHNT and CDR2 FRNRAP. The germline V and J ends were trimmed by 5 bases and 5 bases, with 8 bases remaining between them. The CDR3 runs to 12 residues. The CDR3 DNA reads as TGTGCTAGTGGTCTGACAGAAGATACGCAGTATTTT. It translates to CASGLTEDTQYF.

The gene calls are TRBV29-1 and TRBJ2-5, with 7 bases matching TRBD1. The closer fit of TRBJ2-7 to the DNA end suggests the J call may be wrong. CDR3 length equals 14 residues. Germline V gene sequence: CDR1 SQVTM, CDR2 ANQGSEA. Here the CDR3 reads CSVPWDSNSYEQYF. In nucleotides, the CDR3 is TGCAGCGTCCCCTGGGACAGCAACTCCTACGAGCAGTACTTC.

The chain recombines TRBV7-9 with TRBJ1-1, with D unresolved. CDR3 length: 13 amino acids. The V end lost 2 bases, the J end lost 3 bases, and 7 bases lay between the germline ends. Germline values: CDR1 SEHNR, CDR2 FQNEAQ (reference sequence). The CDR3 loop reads CASSLRDYTEAFF. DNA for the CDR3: TGTGCCAGCAGCTTACGAGATTACACTGAAGCTTTCTTT.

The CDR3 nucleotides read TGTGCCAGCAGTCCGCCGGGGACTGTACAGTACTTC. Translation gives CASSPPGTVQYF. The genes are TRBV6-5 and TRBJ2-7, with D possibly being TRBD2 (6 bases). This CDR3 region has 12 residues. The V and J ends lost 5 bases and 10 bases respectively, with 15 bases between them. Germline V gene sequence: CDR1 MNHEY, CDR2 SVGAGI.

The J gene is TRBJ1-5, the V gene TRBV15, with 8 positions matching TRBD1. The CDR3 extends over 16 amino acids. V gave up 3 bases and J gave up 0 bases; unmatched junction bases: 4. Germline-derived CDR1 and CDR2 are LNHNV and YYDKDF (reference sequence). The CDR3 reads CATSRDRADSNQPQHF. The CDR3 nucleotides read TGTGCCACCAGCAGGGACAGGGCGGATAGCAATCAGCCCCAGCATTTT.